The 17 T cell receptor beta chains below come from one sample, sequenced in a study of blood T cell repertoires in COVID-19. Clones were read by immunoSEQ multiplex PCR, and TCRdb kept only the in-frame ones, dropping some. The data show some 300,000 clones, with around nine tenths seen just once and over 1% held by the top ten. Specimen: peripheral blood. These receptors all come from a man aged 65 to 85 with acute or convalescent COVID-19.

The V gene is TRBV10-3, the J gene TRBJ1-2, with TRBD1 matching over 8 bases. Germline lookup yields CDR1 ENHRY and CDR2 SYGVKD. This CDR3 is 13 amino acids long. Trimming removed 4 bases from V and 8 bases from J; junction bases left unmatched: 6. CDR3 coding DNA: TGTGCCATCAGTGTGGACAGGGCGTCCGGCTACACCTTC. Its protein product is CAISVDRASGYTF.

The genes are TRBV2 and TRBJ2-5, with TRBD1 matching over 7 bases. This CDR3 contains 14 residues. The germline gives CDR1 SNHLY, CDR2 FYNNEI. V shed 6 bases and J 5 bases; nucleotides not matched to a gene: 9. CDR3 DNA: TGTGCCAGCAGCAACCCCGGCAGGGGGGAGACCCAGTACTTC. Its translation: CASSNPGRGETQYF.

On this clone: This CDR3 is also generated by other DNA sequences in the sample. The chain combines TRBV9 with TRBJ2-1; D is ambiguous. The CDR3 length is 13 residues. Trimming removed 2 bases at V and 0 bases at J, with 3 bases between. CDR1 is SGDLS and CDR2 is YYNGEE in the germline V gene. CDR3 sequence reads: CASSVGSYNEQFF. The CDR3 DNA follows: TGTGCCAGCAGCGTCGGCTCCTACAATGAGCAGTTCTTC.

The DNA of the CDR3 is TGTGCCAGCAGCTTACCAAGCATGAACACTGAAGCTTTCTTT. This gives the protein CASSLPSMNTEAFF. The rearrangement joins TRBV5-6 to TRBJ1-1, with D uncertain. CDR1 is SGHDT and CDR2 is YYEEEE in the germline V gene. The CDR3 is 14 amino acids. Trimming took 2 bases from V and 0 from J, leaving 8 bases between them.

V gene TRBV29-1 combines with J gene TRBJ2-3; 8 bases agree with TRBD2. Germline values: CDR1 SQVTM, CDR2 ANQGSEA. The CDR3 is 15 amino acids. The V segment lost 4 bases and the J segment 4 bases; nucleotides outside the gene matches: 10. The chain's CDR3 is CSVALSGGAADTQYF. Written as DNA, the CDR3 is TGCAGCGTTGCTCTTTCCGGGGGGGCCGCAGATACGCAGTATTTT.

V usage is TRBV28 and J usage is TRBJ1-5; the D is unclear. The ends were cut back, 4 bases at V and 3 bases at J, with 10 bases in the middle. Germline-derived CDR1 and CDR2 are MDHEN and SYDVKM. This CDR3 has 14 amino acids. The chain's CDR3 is CASSSGTFNQPQHF. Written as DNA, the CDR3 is TGTGCCAGCAGTTCGGGAACATTCAATCAGCCCCAGCATTTT. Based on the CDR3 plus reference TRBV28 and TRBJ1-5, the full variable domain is DVKVTQSSRYLVKRTGEKVFLECVQDMDHENMFWYRQDPGLGLRLIYFSYDVKMKEKGDIPEGYSVSREKKERFSLILESASTNQTSMYLCASSSGTFNQPQHFGDGTRLSIL.

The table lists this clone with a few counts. For the CDR3, the DNA is TGTGCCAGCAGCCAAATAAGCGACAATGAGCAGTTCTTC. Translated: CASSQISDNEQFF. V is TRBV3-1 (or the pseudogene TRBV3-2) and J is TRBJ2-1; D gene ambiguous. The CDR3 is made up of 13 amino acids. Germline V gene sequence: CDR1 LGHDT, CDR2 YNNKEL (reference sequence). Deletions cut 2 bases from V and 5 bases from J, with 7 bases between.

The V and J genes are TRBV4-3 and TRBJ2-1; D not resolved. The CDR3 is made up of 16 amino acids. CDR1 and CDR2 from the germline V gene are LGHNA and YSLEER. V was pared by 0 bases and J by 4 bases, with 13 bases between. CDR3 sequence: CASSQDLLGRYNEQFF. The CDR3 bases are TGCGCCAGCAGCCAAGATTTATTGGGCAGGTACAATGAGCAGTTCTTC.

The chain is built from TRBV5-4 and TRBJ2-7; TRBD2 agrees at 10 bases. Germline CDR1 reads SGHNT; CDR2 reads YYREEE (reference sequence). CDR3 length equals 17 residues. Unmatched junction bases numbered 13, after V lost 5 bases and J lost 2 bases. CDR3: CASSMASGSRVTYEQYF. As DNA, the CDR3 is TGTGCCAGCAGTATGGCTAGCGGGAGCCGGGTCACCTACGAGCAGTACTTC.

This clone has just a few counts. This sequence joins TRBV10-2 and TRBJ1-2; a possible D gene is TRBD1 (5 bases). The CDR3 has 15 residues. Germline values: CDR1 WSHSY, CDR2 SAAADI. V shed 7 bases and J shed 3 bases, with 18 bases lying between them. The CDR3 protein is CASTDPGVRHYGYTF. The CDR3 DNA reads TGCGCCAGCACCGACCCGGGGGTGAGGCACTATGGCTACACCTTC.

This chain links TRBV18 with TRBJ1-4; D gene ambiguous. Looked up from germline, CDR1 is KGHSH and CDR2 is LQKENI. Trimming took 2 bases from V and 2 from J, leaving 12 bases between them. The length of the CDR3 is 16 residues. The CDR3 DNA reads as TGTGCCAGCTCACCAGACCTCCTGGGCACTAATGAAAAACTGTTTTTT. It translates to CASSPDLLGTNEKLFF.

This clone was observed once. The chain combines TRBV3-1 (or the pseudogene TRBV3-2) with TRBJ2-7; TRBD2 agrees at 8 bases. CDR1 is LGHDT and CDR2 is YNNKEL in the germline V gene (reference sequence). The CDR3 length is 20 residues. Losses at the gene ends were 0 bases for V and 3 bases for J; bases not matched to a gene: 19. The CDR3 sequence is CASSQDFALAGSSTLYEQYF. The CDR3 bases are TGTGCCAGCAGCCAAGACTTTGCGCTAGCGGGTTCATCAACCCTCTACGAGCAGTACTTC.

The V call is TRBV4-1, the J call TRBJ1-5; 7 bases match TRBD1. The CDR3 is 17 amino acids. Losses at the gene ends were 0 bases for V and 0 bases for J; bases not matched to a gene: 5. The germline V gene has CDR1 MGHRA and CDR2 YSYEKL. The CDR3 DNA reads TGCGCCAGCAGCCAAGAAGCCCGACAGGGTAGCAATCAGCCCCAGCATTTT. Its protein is CASSQEARQGSNQPQHF.

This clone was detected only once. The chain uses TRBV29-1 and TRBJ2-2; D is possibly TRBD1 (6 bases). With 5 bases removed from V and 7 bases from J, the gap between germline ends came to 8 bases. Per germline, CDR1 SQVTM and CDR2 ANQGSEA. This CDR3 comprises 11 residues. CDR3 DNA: TGCAGCGTTAAGGGGGACGGGGAGCTGTTTTTT. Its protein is CSVKGDGELFF.

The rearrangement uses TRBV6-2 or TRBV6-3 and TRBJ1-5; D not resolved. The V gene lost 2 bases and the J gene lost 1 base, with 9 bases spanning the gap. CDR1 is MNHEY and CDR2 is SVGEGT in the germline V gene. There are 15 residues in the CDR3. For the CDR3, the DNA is TGTGCCAGCAGTTACCCCCGGGTGAGCAATCAGCCCCAGCATTTT. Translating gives CASSYPRVSNQPQHF.

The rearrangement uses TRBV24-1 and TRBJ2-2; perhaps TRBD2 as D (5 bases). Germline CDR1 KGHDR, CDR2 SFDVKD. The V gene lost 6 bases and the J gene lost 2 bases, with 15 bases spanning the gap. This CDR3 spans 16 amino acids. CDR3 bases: TGTGCCACCAGTTCGGAACAGACGGGAAACACCGGGGAGCTGTTTTTT. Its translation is CATSSEQTGNTGELFF.

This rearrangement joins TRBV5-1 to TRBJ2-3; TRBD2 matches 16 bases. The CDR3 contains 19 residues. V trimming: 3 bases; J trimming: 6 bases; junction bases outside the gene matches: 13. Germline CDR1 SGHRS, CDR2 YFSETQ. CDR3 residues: CASSYNKAGTSGRADTQYF. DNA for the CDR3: TGCGCCAGCAGCTATAATAAAGCCGGGACTAGCGGGAGGGCGGATACGCAGTATTTT.